These 10 T cell receptor beta chains share one sample of origin, sequenced in a study of Ad26.COV2.S vaccination and SARS-CoV-2 variants. Sequenced by immunoSEQ multiplex PCR; TCRdb stores in-frame clones only, minus some. The repertoire holds fewer than 900,000 clones, with 70% to 90% as singletons. Treatment reported: about 20 received Ad26.COV2.S at low or high dose, single or two shots; 5 received placebo; per-sample allocation not given. Samples analyzed were those drawn on day 63 after the first vaccine or placebo injection. Sequencing was performed on peripheral blood, taken in a trial of Ad26.COV2.S vaccine versus placebo. The receptors originated from a person between 18 and 60 years old who received the Ad26.COV2.S COVID-19 vaccine or a placebo.

The chain combines TRBV3-1 (or the pseudogene TRBV3-2) with TRBJ2-7, with D tentatively TRBD1 (5 bases). V lost 1 base and J 8 bases, leaving 12 bases between the germline ends. This CDR3 region has 13 residues. The germline V gene has CDR1 LGHDT and CDR2 YNNKEL (reference sequence). This CDR3 is CASSQGAGSKQYF. In DNA, the CDR3 is TGTGCCAGCAGCCAAGGGGCAGGGTCCAAGCAGTACTTC.

The CDR3 sequence: CASSSGVRNEKLFF. DNA for the CDR3: TGTGCCAGTAGCTCAGGGGTTAGGAATGAAAAACTGTTTTTT. The chain is built from TRBV19 and TRBJ1-4; possible D gene TRBD1, 6 bases. The CDR3 consists of 14 residues. V lost 6 bases to trimming and J lost 5 bases, with 13 bases between them. CDR1 and CDR2 from the germline V gene are LNHDA and SQIVND (reference sequence).

The chain joins TRBV27 to TRBJ1-3; tentative D call: TRBD1 (6 bases). Germline V gene lookup returns CDR1 MNHEY and CDR2 SMNVEV (reference sequence). The CDR3 is 14 amino acids. V was pared by 5 bases and J by 1 base, with 9 bases between. For the CDR3, the DNA is TGTGCCAGCAGTCCGGGGGCATCTGGAAACACCATATATTTT. It translates to CASSPGASGNTIYF.

The chain couples TRBV5-1 to TRBJ1-4, with 7 bases identical to TRBD1. This CDR3 comprises 14 residues. With V trimmed by 3 bases and J by 2 bases, 1 base remained unmatched. Germline assignment: CDR1 SGHRS and CDR2 YFSETQ. This chain's CDR3 is CASSSGQTNEKLFF. DNA for the CDR3: TGCGCCAGCAGCTCGGGACAGACTAATGAAAAACTGTTTTTT.

The J gene is TRBJ2-1, the V gene TRBV3-1 (or the pseudogene TRBV3-2); 9 bases match TRBD2. The CDR3 runs to 14 residues. V lost 4 bases to trimming and J lost 5 bases; unmatched junction nucleotides: 3. Germline CDR1 is LGHDT and CDR2 is YNNKEL (reference sequence). CDR3 DNA sequence: TGTGCCAGCAGCCTTGGGACTAGCAACAATGAGCAGTTCTTC. Translating it yields CASSLGTSNNEQFF.

The chain couples TRBV3-1 (or the pseudogene TRBV3-2) to TRBJ1-4; D is uncertain. Germline CDR1 LGHDT, CDR2 YNNKEL (reference sequence). V was clipped by 1 base and J by 6 bases, with 15 bases between them. The length of the CDR3 is 16 residues. The CDR3 is CASSQGLTRGDEKLFF. The CDR3, as DNA: TGTGCCAGCAGCCAAGGACTCACCCGCGGTGATGAAAAACTGTTTTTT.

This clone occurred many times. This specimen includes other DNA sequences encoding the same CDR3. The rearrangement joins TRBV18 to TRBJ1-5; D gene ambiguous. Looked up from germline, CDR1 is KGHSH and CDR2 is LQKENI. This CDR3 spans 14 amino acids. Trimming pared 2 bases from V and 0 bases from J, leaving 5 bases between. The CDR3 DNA sequence: TGTGCCAGCTCACCAGGCTATAGCAATCAGCCCCAGCATTTT. Protein product: CASSPGYSNQPQHF. Supplemented by reference TRBV18 and TRBJ1-5, the full variable domain reads NAGVMQNPRHLVRRRGQEARLRCSPMKGHSHVYWYRQLPEEGLKFMVYLQKENIIDESGMPKERFSAEFPKEGPSILRIQQVVRGDSAAYFCASSPGYSNQPQHFGDGTRLSIL.

This sequence joins TRBV19 and TRBJ2-2; D may be TRBD1 (6 bases). The CDR3 totals 16 residues. CDR1 and CDR2 from the germline V gene are LNHDA and SQIVND (reference sequence). Trimming took off 6 bases at V and 7 bases at J, with 21 bases between the two ends. CDR3 amino acids: CASRKPTGPRDGELFF. In DNA form, the CDR3 reads TGTGCCAGTAGGAAGCCGACAGGCCCTCGGGACGGGGAGCTGTTTTTT.

This chain links TRBV6-2 or TRBV6-3 with TRBJ1-1; TRBD1 is a possible D gene (5 bases). This CDR3 comprises 14 residues. CDR1 and CDR2 (germline): MNHEY, SVGEGT. Between the trimmed V and J ends, which lost 4 bases and 4 bases, there was a span of 13 bases. CDR3 loop: CASSSQVGGTEAFF. In DNA form, the CDR3 reads TGTGCCAGCAGTTCACAGGTGGGGGGCACTGAAGCTTTCTTT.

V and J are TRBV25-1 and TRBJ1-4; possibly TRBD1 for D (5 bases). The CDR3 runs to 16 residues. Trimming took 1 base from V and 5 from J, leaving 14 bases between them. Germline CDR1 MGHDK, CDR2 SYGVNS. CDR3 protein: CASSESLGGRNEKLFF. In DNA form, the CDR3 reads TGTGCCAGCAGTGAATCTTTGGGGGGGAGGAATGAAAAACTGTTTTTT.